This paragraph covers one TCR beta chain sequence. This clone was found a few times. Its antigen is still unknown. The input lacks base qualities; no much larger clone sits a single base away. These data are taken from a study of blood T cell dynamics during melanoma immunotherapy (TCRdb year 2020). Background on the whole study: Patients had metastatic melanoma and received first-line pembrolizumab or nivolumab plus ipilimumab as standard of care in the United Kingdom. The training cohort was made up of consecutive patients, while a further independent group of patients from the same centre was pooled to form an external validation set. Peripheral T cell receptor repertoires of metastatic melanoma patients were profiled before and after one cycle of checkpoint inhibitor therapy to find early correlates of response. What the authors observed across the whole study: The study could not determine whether the T cell clones driving repertoire changes were melanoma-specific or reflected general immune activation. The relatively small sample size was acknowledged as potentially limiting generalization of the results. Unlike progressors, patients who went on to achieve disease control showed a bifurcated reorganization of the PBMC repertoire at W3, with either increased clonality or increased diversity.

Every bulk PBMC sample was loaded with the same fixed amount of 350 ng of DNA. Following the manufacturer instructions, the immunoSEQ TCRb Assay kit was used to amplify TCR beta CDR3 sequences from genomic DNA. The KAPA Library Quantification Kit for Illumina platforms was used to quantify the pooled libraries by qPCR. Pooled libraries were sequenced on an Illumina NextSeq 500, clustered at 0.6-1.1 pM. The source study handled its data this way. TCR data were analyzed with immunoSEQ ANALYZER and the R LymphoSeq package. A rearrangement efficiency score was calculated as productive divided by the sum of productive and non-productive CDR3 sequences. Clonality was assessed using the Gini coefficient and diversity using the Renyi index at alpha=1, with pairwise comparisons between timepoints within each patient. In LymphoSeq, clonal relatedness was computed using an edit distance of 3, and repertoire similarity was computed using the Bhattacharyya coefficient. Linear discriminant analysis on week-3 changes in clonality and diversity was built with the R MASS and caret packages to classify response. The immuneACCESS repertoire file appears here via TCRdb, limited to in-frame rearrangements. These files lack a portion of the clones; in checked studies, under half of the deficit traces to unresolved V genes, and the cause of the others is not known. Clone size and V and J calls were adopted from that table, with D and trimming inferred from the DNA. The sample table records roughly 6,700 clones; about 85% of these occur just once. In total, the top ten clones hold around 30% of the sample.

The V and J ends are trimmed by 2 bases and 4 bases, leaving 13 bases between them. CDR1 MNHEY and CDR2 SVGAGI are derived from the germline V gene. Counted from cysteine to phenylalanine, this CDR3 has 15 amino acids. Only CDR3 DNA is held: 45 bases, read in frame from base 1. Reading the label with the study, this specimen's time point is: week 3, after first cycle of checkpoint inhibitor. Blood was sampled before treatment (T0) and at week 3 (W3), after the first cycle of checkpoint blockade. Except for two patients with rapid clinical progression, response was assessed 12 weeks after the first infusion by RECIST 1.1; disease control meant complete response, partial response or stable disease. Any patient who had received prior systemic cancer treatment, was on concomitant immunosuppressant therapy or had synchronous other active malignancies was excluded. TCR beta was sequenced in both bulk PBMC and plasma cell-free DNA in order to track circulating cells as well as T cell turnover. PBMC were isolated from blood with Lymphoprep and SepMate tubes, followed by red cell lysis. QIAamp DNA Blood Mini kits were used to extract DNA from PBMC and sorted T cell subsets.

This specimen was blood, taken from a patient treated with checkpoint blockade. The receptor was derived from a human donor with melanoma. Some clones in this sample may be carry-over from other donors' samples. The chain is assembled from TRBV6-5 and TRBJ2-3; tentative D gene TRBD2, with 6 bases matching. CDR3 sequence: CASSYLGGGPDTQYF. The sequenced DNA: TGTGCCAGCAGTTACCTGGGGGGAGGACCAGATACGCAGTATTTT.